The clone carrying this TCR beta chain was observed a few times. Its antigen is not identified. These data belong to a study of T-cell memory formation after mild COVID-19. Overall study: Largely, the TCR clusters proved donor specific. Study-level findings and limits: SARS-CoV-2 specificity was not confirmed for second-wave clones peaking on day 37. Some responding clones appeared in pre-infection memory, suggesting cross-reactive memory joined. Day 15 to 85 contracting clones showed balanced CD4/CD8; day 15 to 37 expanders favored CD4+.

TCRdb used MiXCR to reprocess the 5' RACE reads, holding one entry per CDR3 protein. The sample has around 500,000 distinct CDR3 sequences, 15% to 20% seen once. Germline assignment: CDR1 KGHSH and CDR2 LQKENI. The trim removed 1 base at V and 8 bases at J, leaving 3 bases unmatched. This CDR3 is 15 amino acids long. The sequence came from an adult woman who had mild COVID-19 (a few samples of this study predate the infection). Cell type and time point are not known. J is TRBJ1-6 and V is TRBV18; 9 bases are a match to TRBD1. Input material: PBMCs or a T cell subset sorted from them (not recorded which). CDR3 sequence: CASSPLQGADSPLHF. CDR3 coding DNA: TGTGCCAGCTCACCACTACAGGGGGCGGATTCACCCCTCCACTTT.